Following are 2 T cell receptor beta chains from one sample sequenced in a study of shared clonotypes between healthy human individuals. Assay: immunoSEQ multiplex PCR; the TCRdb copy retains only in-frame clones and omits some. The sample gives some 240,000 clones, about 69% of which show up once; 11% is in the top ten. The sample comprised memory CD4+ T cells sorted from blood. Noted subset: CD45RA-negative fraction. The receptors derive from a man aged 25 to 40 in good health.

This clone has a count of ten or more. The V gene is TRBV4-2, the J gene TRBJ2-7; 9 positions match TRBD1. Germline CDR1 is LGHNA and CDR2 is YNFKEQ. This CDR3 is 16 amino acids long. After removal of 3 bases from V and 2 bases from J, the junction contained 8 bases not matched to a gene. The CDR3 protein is CASSQETGGLTYEQYF. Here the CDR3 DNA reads TGTGCCAGCAGCCAGGAGACAGGGGGGCTGACCTACGAGCAGTACTTC.

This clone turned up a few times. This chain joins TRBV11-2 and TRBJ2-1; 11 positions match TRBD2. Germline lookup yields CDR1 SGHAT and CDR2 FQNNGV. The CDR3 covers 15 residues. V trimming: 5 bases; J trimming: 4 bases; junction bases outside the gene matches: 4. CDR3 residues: CASSPTSGTYNEQFF. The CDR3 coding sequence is TGTGCCAGCAGCCCGACTAGCGGGACTTACAATGAGCAGTTCTTC. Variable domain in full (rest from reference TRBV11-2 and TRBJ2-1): EAGVAQSPRYKIIEKRQSVAFWCNPISGHATLYWYQQILGQGPKLLIQFQNNGVVDDSQLPKDRFSAERLKGVDSTLKIQPAKLEDSAVYLCASSPTSGTYNEQFFGPGTRLTVL.